The 30 T cell receptor beta chains below were found in one sample sequenced in a study of T cells in Graves' hyperthyroidism and ophthalmopathy. Amplified TCR beta CDR3 regions came from RNA transcripts. Primed by the HTBI set, a first-round RT-PCR was run on the TCR CDR3. TCRdb independently ran MiXCR on the multiplex PCR reads; one entry per CDR3 protein. The sample has hundreds of thousands of distinct CDR3 sequences; just under 20% are singletons. The sample taken for sequencing was blood. The receptors come from a man aged 35 to 55 with Graves' ophthalmopathy.

The table lists this clonotype with many counts. This sequence joins TRBV12-3 or TRBV12-4 and TRBJ1-1; the D gene is possibly TRBD1 (6 bases). Trimming shortened V by 6 bases and J by 1 base, and 12 bases separated the two germline ends. CDR3 size: 14 residues. CDR3 in amino acids: CASSDRSPNTEAFF. As DNA, the CDR3 is TGTGCCAGCAGCGACAGGTCACCGAACACTGAAGCTTTCTTT.

As for this clonotype: A much more abundant neighbour one base away suggests this may be a read error. The genes are TRBV11-2 and TRBJ2-5; D might be TRBD1 (6 bases). The length of the CDR3 is 14 residues. V gave up 5 bases and J gave up 5 bases, with 15 bases separating them. CDR1 SGHAT and CDR2 FQNNGV come from the germline V gene. The CDR3 spells CASSRTAPRETQYF. The CDR3 DNA is TGTGCCAGCAGCCGGACAGCTCCTCGGGAGACCCAGTACTTC.

This sequence joins TRBV7-3 and TRBJ2-5, with a possible D match to TRBD1 (5 bases). The CDR3 sequence is 15 residues long. From germline, CDR1 is SGHTA and CDR2 FQGTGA. Deletions cut 1 base from V and 4 bases from J, with 13 bases between. The CDR3 here is CASSLIGALGETQYF. In nucleotides, the CDR3 is TGTGCCAGCAGCTTAATTGGGGCCCTCGGAGAGACCCAGTACTTC.

Notes on this clonotype: The CDR3 end shows no conserved phenylalanine or tryptophan, and so a read error is likely. This chain uses TRBV15 with TRBJ1-2; no clear D gene. This CDR3 spans 17 amino acids. CDR1 is LNHNV and CDR2 is YYDKDF in the germline V gene (reference sequence). Trimming removed 2 bases at V and 6 bases at J, with 22 bases between. CDR3 in amino acids: CATSRFPTSRGGNGYTL. CDR3 sequence (DNA): TGTGCCACCAGCAGATTTCCCACCAGTCGGGGAGGGAATGGCTACACCCTC.

This clonotype was detected only a few times. The chain recombines TRBV7-3 with TRBJ2-7, with TRBD2 matching over 7 bases. With 2 bases clipped from V and 7 bases from J, the junction kept 5 bases outside the gene matches. The CDR3 contains 13 residues. Germline values: CDR1 SGHTA, CDR2 FQGTGA. The CDR3 coding sequence is TGTGCCAGCAGCTTATCCTCGGGGGGTGAGCAGTACTTC. Translating gives CASSLSSGGEQYF.

This clonotype appeared a few times. This rearrangement joins TRBV6-1 to TRBJ2-1; tentative D call: TRBD2 (6 bases). Germline lookup yields CDR1 MNHNS and CDR2 SASEGT. CDR3 size: 17 residues. V was clipped by 4 bases and J by 1 base, with 17 bases between them. DNA of the CDR3: TGTGCCAGCAGTGGGGGGGAGGAGTTCTGGTCCTACAATGAGCAGTTCTTC. This sequence encodes CASSGGEEFWSYNEQFF.

There are many counts of this clonotype. V is TRBV11-1 and J is TRBJ2-5; D is possibly TRBD2 (5 bases). The CDR3 consists of 13 residues. CDR1 and CDR2 from the germline V gene are SGHAT and FQDESV (reference sequence). V lost 4 bases and J 1 base, leaving 7 bases between the germline ends. The CDR3, as DNA: TGTGCCAGCAGCTCCGGGATCCAAGAGACCCAGTACTTC. Protein: CASSSGIQETQYF.

Turning to this clonotype: A much larger clone is a single base away; this may be a read error. This chain connects TRBV3-1 to TRBJ1-1; D gene unclear. The length of the CDR3 is 15 residues. Germline CDR1 is LGHDT and CDR2 is YNNKEL (reference sequence). CDR3 region: CASSQGGGLNTEALF. Written as DNA, the CDR3 is TGTGCCAGCAGCCAAGGGGGAGGGTTGAACACTGAAGCTCTCTTT.

This clonotype was observed a single time. Sequence at one end of the junction differs from germline and may be a read error. This chain links TRBV10-2 with TRBJ2-6; the D call may be TRBD1 or TRBD2 (5 bases each). This CDR3 spans 15 amino acids. Germline V gene data show CDR1 as WSHSY and CDR2 as SAAADI. The CDR3 bases are TGCGCCAGCAGTGAGTCGGGGGTTGGGGCCAACGCCCTGACTTTC. Protein: CASSESGVGANALTF.

In its sample, this clonotype was seen many times. The rearrangement uses TRBV28 and TRBJ1-6; tentatively, D is TRBD1 (5 bases). Trimming shortened V by 4 bases and J by 7 bases, and 14 bases separated the two germline ends. The CDR3 is 15 residues long. CDR1 is MDHEN and CDR2 is SYDVKM in the germline V gene. CDR3 amino acids: CASSSRVSRNSPLHF. Written as DNA, the CDR3 is TGTGCCAGCAGTTCCAGGGTTTCGCGAAATTCACCCCTCCACTTT.

This clonotype was observed a handful of times. The chain has TRBV12-3 or TRBV12-4 and TRBJ2-7; tentatively, D is TRBD2 (5 bases). This CDR3 region has 19 residues. Trimming shortened V by 1 base and J by 1 base, and 23 bases separated the two germline ends. The DNA of the CDR3 is TGTGCCAGCAGTTTAGGTTATCTCGACCTGGACTTCGAGTCCTACGAGCAGTACTTC. The encoded protein is CASSLGYLDLDFESYEQYF.

This clonotype was picked up a small number of times. The chain employs TRBV29-1 and TRBJ2-1; 7 bases fit TRBD2. With V trimmed by 0 bases and J by 6 bases, 11 bases remained unmatched. Germline values: CDR1 SQVTM, CDR2 ANQGSEA. The CDR3 contains 16 residues. CDR3 DNA sequence: TGCAGCGTTGAAGATCCTGGGCAGGGAGGGTCCAATGAGCAGTTCTTC. Residues: CSVEDPGQGGSNEQFF.

The table lists this clonotype with many counts. This sequence joins TRBV11-2 and TRBJ1-1; 7 bases agree with TRBD1. Germline V gene sequence: CDR1 SGHAT, CDR2 FQNNGV. The CDR3 covers 16 residues. The trim removed 5 bases at V and 2 bases at J, leaving 11 bases unmatched. The CDR3 bases are TGTGCCAGCAGCCAAAGGACAGGCCGCCTTAACACTGAAGCTTTCTTT. Residues: CASSQRTGRLNTEAFF.

The chain couples TRBV29-1 to TRBJ2-3; no clear D gene. Germline CDR1 is SQVTM and CDR2 is ANQGSEA. Trimming took 3 bases from V and 0 from J, leaving 4 bases between them. The length of the CDR3 is 12 residues. The CDR3 sequence is CSVELSTDTQYF. In DNA form, the CDR3 reads TGCAGCGTTGAGTTGAGCACAGATACGCAGTATTTT.

Many counts were recorded for this clonotype. The chain recombines TRBV12-3 or TRBV12-4 with TRBJ1-1; D gene uncertain. The CDR3 extends over 15 amino acids. V dropped 2 bases and J dropped 1 base, with 11 bases sitting between them. The CDR3 protein is CASSLYTAGNTEAFF. CDR3 DNA: TGTGCCAGCAGTTTATATACGGCGGGGAACACTGAAGCTTTCTTT.

The chain links TRBV29-1 to TRBJ2-7; D is possibly TRBD2 (7 bases). Deletions cut 4 bases from V and 6 bases from J, with 16 bases between. Germline CDR1 and CDR2: SQVTM and ANQGSEA. The CDR3 runs to 13 residues. CDR3 sequence (DNA): TGCAGCGTTGCTCCTCGGGGGGCGGGCGAGCAGTACTTC. Translated: CSVAPRGAGEQYF.

This sequence joins TRBV19 and TRBJ1-5; D is uncertain. The CDR3 spans 14 residues. CDR1 and CDR2 (germline): LNHDA, SQIVND (reference sequence). The germline V and J ends were trimmed by 5 bases and 0 bases, with 8 bases remaining between them. The CDR3 sequence: CASSEVYSNQPQHF. The CDR3 DNA is TGTGCCAGTAGTGAGGTGTATAGCAATCAGCCCCAGCATTTT.

This clonotype was picked up a small number of times. V is TRBV3-1 and J is TRBJ2-7, with TRBD1 matching 8 bases. J gave up 5 bases and V 1 base, and 4 bases lay outside the gene matches. Germline CDR1 and CDR2: LGHDT and YNNKEL (reference sequence). The CDR3 is 14 residues long. CDR3 amino acids: CASSQGPGGNEQYF. CDR3 DNA: TGTGCCAGCAGCCAAGGCCCAGGGGGCAACGAGCAGTACTTC.

This clonotype was counted at least ten times. The CDR3 here is CASSYDRFYEQYF. In DNA form, the CDR3 reads TGTGCCAGCAGTTATGACAGGTTCTACGAGCAGTACTTC. This chain uses TRBV6-2 or TRBV6-3 with TRBJ2-7; D possibly corresponds to TRBD1 (6 bases). The germline V and J ends were trimmed by 3 bases and 3 bases, with 9 bases remaining between them. There are 13 residues in the CDR3. The germline gives CDR1 MNHEY, CDR2 SVGEGT.

This clonotype was observed at least ten times. The rearrangement joins TRBV2 to TRBJ1-1; D possibly corresponds to TRBD1 (5 bases). The CDR3 runs to 13 residues. Per the germline V gene, CDR1 is SNHLY and CDR2 is FYNNEI. Trimming pared 8 bases from V and 4 bases from J, leaving 14 bases between. CDR3 loop: CASRSSGGTEAFF. CDR3 nucleotides: TGTGCCAGCCGTAGCTCGGGGGGCACTGAAGCTTTCTTT. The whole variable domain, remainder taken from reference TRBV2 and TRBJ1-1, is EPEVTQTPSHQVTQMGQEVILRCVPISNHLYFYWYRQILGQKVEFLVSFYNNEISEKSEIFDDQFSVERPDGSNFTLKIRSTKLEDSAMYFCASRSSGGTEAFFGQGTRLTVV.

The chain is built from TRBV6-1 and TRBJ2-5; D gene unclear. The CDR3 spans 13 residues. The germline V gene encodes CDR1 MNHNS and CDR2 SASEGT. Trimming pared 3 bases from V and 7 bases from J, leaving 12 bases between. The CDR3 sequence: CASSDQSYSTQYF. The CDR3 region has the DNA TGTGCCAGCAGTGATCAATCGTACTCGACCCAGTACTTC.

As regards this clonotype: An end of the junction differs from the germline gene, which may be a read error. The CDR3 nucleotides read TGCGCCAGCAGCTTCGGTCTTTTGGGGCACACCGGGGAGCTGTTTTTT. Translation: CASSFGLLGHTGELFF. The rearrangement links TRBV11-2 to TRBJ2-2, with D possibly matching TRBD1 (5 bases). Germline V gene data show CDR1 as SGHAT and CDR2 as FQNNGV. There are 16 residues in the CDR3.

A few counts support this clonotype. The V and J genes are TRBV28 and TRBJ2-3; 8 nucleotides align to TRBD1. Losses at the gene ends were 6 bases for V and 2 bases for J; bases not matched to a gene: 7. CDR1 and CDR2 (germline): MDHEN, SYDVKM. The CDR3 has 15 residues. The CDR3 DNA reads TGTGCCAGCAGCCCTGGGACAGGCATCACAGATACGCAGTATTTT. Its protein product is CASSPGTGITDTQYF.

The V and J genes are TRBV12-3 or TRBV12-4 and TRBJ1-4; no firm D call. Trimming removed 5 bases from V and 6 bases from J, with 7 bases in between. This CDR3 is 12 amino acids long. The CDR3 DNA reads as TGTGCCAGCAGTCGGCGGGATGAAAAACTGTTTTTT. Its protein product is CASSRRDEKLFF.

This chain joins TRBV10-2 and TRBJ1-2, with D maybe TRBD1 (5 bases). The length of the CDR3 is 12 residues. CDR1 WSHSY and CDR2 SAAADI come from the germline V gene. Trimming removed 7 bases at V and 5 bases at J, with 11 bases between. The chain's CDR3 is CASKGGHYGYTF. CDR3 coding DNA: TGCGCCAGCAAGGGCGGACATTATGGCTACACCTTC.

This clonotype was counted many times. The V gene is TRBV11-2, the J gene TRBJ2-1; TRBD2 matches 8 bases. The CDR3 covers 15 residues. Germline values: CDR1 SGHAT, CDR2 FQNNGV. V was clipped by 5 bases and J by 2 bases; unmatched bases: 5. CDR3 residues: CASSDLAGAYNEQFF. CDR3 DNA sequence: TGTGCCAGCAGCGATCTAGCGGGCGCCTACAATGAGCAGTTCTTC. Together with reference TRBV11-2 and TRBJ2-1, the CDR3 gives the full variable domain: EAGVAQSPRYKIIEKRQSVAFWCNPISGHATLYWYQQILGQGPKLLIQFQNNGVVDDSQLPKDRFSAERLKGVDSTLKIQPAKLEDSAVYLCASSDLAGAYNEQFFGPGTRLTVL.

The chain links TRBV10-3 to TRBJ2-6; the match to TRBD2 covers 7 bases. The length of the CDR3 is 17 residues. Trimming removed 4 bases from V and 2 bases from J; junction bases left unmatched: 8. From germline, CDR1 is ENHRY and CDR2 SYGVKD. CDR3 residues: CAISGLSGETGANVLTF. CDR3 sequence (DNA): TGTGCCATCAGTGGCCTAAGCGGGGAAACTGGGGCCAACGTCCTGACTTTC.

The chain joins TRBV4-2 to TRBJ2-1; 7 bases are shared with TRBD2. Unmatched junction bases numbered 13, after V lost 1 base and J lost 10 bases. The CDR3 runs 16 residues. Germline V gene data show CDR1 as LGHNA and CDR2 as YNFKEQ. Written as DNA, the CDR3 is TGTGCCAGCAGCCAAGTGAGCATTGCGGGAGAGAGGGAGCAGTTCTTC. Amino acid sequence: CASSQVSIAGEREQFF.

About this clonotype: A much larger clonotype is one base distant, so this may be a read error. The chain employs TRBV12-3 or TRBV12-4 and TRBJ2-1; D gene ambiguous. The CDR3 loop spans 18 amino acids. CDR3 amino acids: CASSLFVLGLSSYNGQFF. CDR3 in DNA: TGTGCCAGCAGTTTATTTGTTCTTGGGCTGAGCTCCTACAATGGGCAGTTCTTC.

This chain uses TRBV7-9 with TRBJ1-1; D remains unclear. The V gene's germline CDR1 is SEHNR and CDR2 FQNEAQ (reference sequence). V was trimmed by 6 bases and J by 5 bases, leaving 10 bases between them. The CDR3 runs 12 residues. The CDR3 loop reads CASRGSGTEAFF. The CDR3 nucleotides read TGTGCCAGCAGGGGGTCTGGGACTGAAGCTTTCTTT. Variable domain in full (rest from reference TRBV7-9 and TRBJ1-1): DTGVSQNPRHKITKRGQNVTFRCDPISEHNRLYWYRQTLGQGPEFLTYFQNEAQLEKSRLLSDRFSAERPKGSFSTLEIQRTEQGDSAMYLCASRGSGTEAFFGQGTRLTVV.